The clone carrying this T cell receptor beta chain was picked up a small number of times. These data come from a study of blood T cell repertoires in COVID-19. Some clones are missing from TCRdb's copy, which holds only in-frame ones; the method was immunoSEQ multiplex PCR. The data show a few hundred thousand clones, 70% to 90% seen once. All enrollees were roughly 18 to 89 years old and from 20 to 25 US areas. The germline gives CDR1 SGDLS, CDR2 YYNGEE. CDR3 length: 14 amino acids. V lost 0 bases and J 1 base, leaving 5 bases between the germline ends. The chain recombines TRBV9 with TRBJ1-5; D might be TRBD1 (5 bases). The clonotype comes from a man younger than 40 who had recovered from COVID-19. The specimen sequenced was PBMCs or T cells enriched from blood (not recorded which). The CDR3 nucleotides read TGTGCCAGCAGCGTAGAGGGGAGCAATCAGCCCCAGCATTTT. Translating gives CASSVEGSNQPQHF.